This is a list of T cell receptor beta chains from one sample in a study of STAT3 mutations in large granular lymphocyte leukemia. Sequencing used immunoSEQ multiplex PCR; TCRdb keeps in-frame clones, though not all of them. Of more than 6,500 clones in the sample, 70% to 80% were seen once. The sample consisted of peripheral blood mononuclear cells. Source of these receptors: a woman between 35 and 50 years old with T-cell large granular lymphocyte leukemia. Some clones in this sample may be carry-over from other donors' samples. Both conserved end residues are part of each CDR3. A D gene is named only where the DNA matches it firmly. Size tells how often a clone was seen (once, few, many) or the class of an expanded clone, and some rows leave it out.

d_gene	abundance	v_gene	j_gene	CDR3aa	CDR3nt
TRBD1	.	TRBV7-6	TRBJ1-6	CASSSAGQGNSPLHF	TGTGCCAGCAGCTCCGCGGGACAGGGGAATTCACCCCTCCACTTT
.	.	TRBV6-5	TRBJ2-6	CASSYGGGSGANVLTF	TGTGCCAGCAGTTACGGTGGGGGTTCCGGGGCCAACGTCCTGACTTTC
TRBD1	.	TRBV27	TRBJ1-4	CASSTTGVFIEKLFF	TGTGCCAGCAGTACCACAGGGGTCTTCATAGAAAAACTGTTTTTT
.	few	TRBV30	TRBJ2-1	CAWSWQGGEQFF	TGTGCCTGGAGTTGGCAGGGCGGTGAGCAGTTCTTC
.	few	TRBV29-1	TRBJ2-7	CSASFIASYEQYF	TGCAGCGCCTCTTTTATAGCCTCCTACGAGCAGTACTTC
.	.	TRBV30	TRBJ2-3	CAWSVGFTDTQYF	TGTGCCTGGAGTGTCGGATTCACAGATACGCAGTATTTT
.	few	TRBV7-6	TRBJ1-5	CASSLGPKEPQHF	TGTGCCAGCAGCTTAGGTCCCAAGGAGCCCCAGCATTTT
TRBD1	.	TRBV6-5	TRBJ2-7	CASSYSGTGLYEQYF	TGTGCCAGCAGTTACTCAGGGACAGGGTTGTACGAGCAGTACTTC
.	.	TRBV7-9	TRBJ1-1	CASSSPGHKNTEAFF	TGTGCCAGCAGCTCGCCGGGACATAAGAACACTGAAGCTTTCTTT
TRBD1	few	TRBV29-1	TRBJ2-7	CSVVRDSTYEQYF	TGCAGCGTTGTAAGGGACAGTACCTACGAGCAGTACTTC
.	.	TRBV5-1	TRBJ2-5	CASRAEETQYF	TGCGCCAGCAGGGCGGAAGAGACCCAGTACTTC
.	few	TRBV5-4	TRBJ1-2	CASSLPSDYGYTF	TGTGCCAGCAGCTTGCCCAGCGACTATGGCTACACCTTC
.	.	TRBV7-9	TRBJ2-3	CASSHGADTQYF	TGTGCCAGCAGCCACGGTGCAGATACGCAGTATTTT
.	.	TRBV7-9	TRBJ1-2	CASSFGLNYGYTF	TGTGCCAGCAGCTTCGGCCTTAACTATGGCTACACCTTC
.	.	TRBV27	TRBJ1-2	CASSPQVRPNYGYTF	TGTGCCAGCAGTCCACAGGTCCGGCCTAACTATGGCTACACCTTC
.	.	TRBV29-1	TRBJ2-3	CSLGEYTQYF	TGCAGCCTTGGGGAGTATACGCAGTATTTT